These 17 T cell receptor beta chains share one sample of origin, sequenced in a study of vaccination and CD4 T cells after COVID-19. Specified treatment: roughly 10-day PBMC culture with coronavirus spike peptide pools or control peptides (ViraFEST assay). Sequencing of the DNA from cultured CD4+ T cells was carried out with the Oncomine TCR Beta short-read assay. Using its own MiXCR run on the PCR reads, TCRdb lists one record per CDR3 protein. The profile shows approximately 13,000 distinct CDR3 sequences, roughly 55% of them singletons. For these receptors, no antigen is known. Sequenced input: CD4+ T cells from blood, cultured in vitro. The receptors come from a human donor who had recovered from COVID-19.

This clonotype was found a few times. The rearrangement joins TRBV5-1 to TRBJ2-5; no definite D call. CDR1 SGHRS and CDR2 YFSETQ come from the germline V gene. The ends were cut back, 0 bases at V and 4 bases at J, with 13 bases in the middle. The CDR3 sequence is 15 residues long. In DNA, the CDR3 is TGCGCCAGCAGCTTGGCCGCAGCAGGCCGAGAGACCCAGTACTTC. Its translation: CASSLAAAGRETQYF. The full variable domain, with the rest looked up from reference TRBV5-1 and TRBJ2-5, is KAGVTQTPRYLIKTRGQQVTLSCSPISGHRSVSWYQQTPGQGLQFLFEYFSETQRNKGNFPGRFSGRQFSNSRSEMNVSTLELGDSALYLCASSLAAAGRETQYFGPGTRLLVL.

The chain links TRBV10-1 to TRBJ2-3; D gene unclear. Germline CDR1 is WNHNN and CDR2 is SYGVQD (reference sequence). Trimming took off 3 bases at V and 1 base at J, with 5 bases between the two ends. This CDR3 comprises 13 residues. The CDR3 is CASSDEGTDTQYF. DNA for the CDR3: TGCGCCAGCAGTGACGAGGGCACAGATACGCAGTATTTT.

The V call is TRBV19, the J call TRBJ1-2; weak D call: TRBD1 (5 bases). Germline loops: CDR1 LNHDA, CDR2 SQIVND (reference sequence). With 6 bases removed from V and 2 bases from J, the gap between germline ends came to 13 bases. The CDR3 loop spans 14 amino acids. CDR3 in DNA: TGTGCCAGTAGCGAGGGCAGGGTCAACTATGGCTACACCTTC. Translation: CASSEGRVNYGYTF.

The chain carries TRBV6-5 and TRBJ2-3; D possibly corresponds to TRBD1 (5 bases). The CDR3 is made up of 14 amino acids. V lost 4 bases and J 2 bases, leaving 10 bases between the germline ends. Per germline, CDR1 MNHEY and CDR2 SVGAGI. CDR3 amino acids: CASSSRTNTDTQYF. The CDR3 coding sequence is TGTGCCAGCAGTTCCCGGACAAACACAGATACGCAGTATTTT.

This sequence joins TRBV19 and TRBJ1-5, with D possibly being TRBD1 (5 bases). The CDR3 extends over 15 amino acids. V was shortened by 7 bases and J by 0 bases, with 13 bases between the two germline ends. Germline V gene data show CDR1 as LNHDA and CDR2 as SQIVND (reference sequence). In DNA, the CDR3 is TGTGCCAGTAAGACAGACGACTATAGCAATCAGCCCCAGCATTTT. Translated: CASKTDDYSNQPQHF.

The chain uses TRBV7-8 and TRBJ2-1; D call uncertain. The CDR3 spans 14 residues. CDR1 SGHVS and CDR2 FQNEAQ come from the germline V gene. V lost 1 base and J lost 5, with 9 bases in between. The CDR3 sequence: CASSLGFRDNEQFF. The CDR3 nucleotides read TGTGCCAGCAGCTTAGGGTTTCGTGACAATGAGCAGTTCTTC.

This clonotype was recorded a few times. The V gene is TRBV19, the J gene TRBJ1-5; weak D call: TRBD1 (5 bases). Germline V lookup: CDR1 LNHDA, CDR2 SQIVND (reference sequence). The CDR3 has 18 amino acids. V was trimmed by 5 bases and J by 0 bases, leaving 20 bases between them. The CDR3 bases are TGTGCCAGTAGTCCTCGGGGAAGGGGCTCGGGTAGCAATCAGCCCCAGCATTTT. Translating gives CASSPRGRGSGSNQPQHF.

The chain employs TRBV11-2 and TRBJ2-7, with 7 bases that match TRBD1. Germline CDR1 and CDR2: SGHAT and FQNNGV. The CDR3 covers 14 residues. After removal of 6 bases from V and 1 base from J, the junction contained 6 bases not matched to a gene. Here the CDR3 DNA reads TGTGCCAGCAGAACCGGGACAGCATCCTACGAGCAGTACTTC. This codes for CASRTGTASYEQYF.

This clonotype showed up just once. The chain links TRBV12-3 or TRBV12-4 to TRBJ2-7, with 7 bases identical to TRBD2. V dropped 5 bases and J dropped 5; count of bases not matched to a gene: 15. The CDR3 sequence is 16 residues long. CDR3 sequence reads: CASSTRGGREINEQYF. The CDR3 bases are TGTGCCAGCAGTACCCGGGGAGGGCGGGAGATTAACGAGCAGTACTTC.

V usage is TRBV9 and J usage is TRBJ2-7, with 10 bases fitting TRBD2. The CDR3 runs 17 residues. After removal of 4 bases from V and 4 bases from J, the junction contained 14 bases not matched to a gene. Germline V lookup: CDR1 SGDLS, CDR2 YYNGEE. CDR3 in amino acids: CASSHNPTGTSEYEQYF. The CDR3 DNA sequence: TGTGCCAGCAGCCACAACCCTACCGGGACTAGCGAATACGAGCAGTACTTC.

The chain is built from TRBV7-3 and TRBJ2-1; the D is unclear. Trimming removed 3 bases at V and 5 bases at J, with 5 bases between. The germline V gene encodes CDR1 SGHTA and CDR2 FQGTGA. This CDR3 spans 12 amino acids. CDR3 nucleotides: TGTGCCAGCAGCTTTAGACACAATGAGCAGTTCTTC. It codes for CASSFRHNEQFF.

This clonotype was seen more than once but under ten times. The chain uses TRBV24-1 and TRBJ2-4, with 8 positions matching TRBD2. Trimming took 4 bases from V and 9 from J; bases not matched to a gene: 4. The CDR3 loop spans 13 amino acids. Germline V lookup: CDR1 KGHDR, CDR2 SFDVKD. In nucleotides, the CDR3 is TGTGCCACCAGTGAGTCGGGGGGGGGCATTCAGTACTTC. This translates into CATSESGGGIQYF.

This clonotype occurred a few times. This rearrangement joins TRBV6-5 to TRBJ2-4; a possible D gene is TRBD2 (6 bases). V was shortened by 0 bases and J by 5 bases, with 8 bases between the two germline ends. The CDR3 extends over 14 amino acids. Germline CDR1 reads MNHEY; CDR2 reads SVGAGI. CDR3 bases: TGTGCCAGCAGTTACTCAGGACTACAAAACATTCAGTACTTC. It codes for CASSYSGLQNIQYF.

The chain carries TRBV19 and TRBJ1-5; D may be TRBD1 (5 bases). With 3 bases removed from V and 1 base from J, the gap between germline ends came to 16 bases. Per the germline V gene, CDR1 is LNHDA and CDR2 is SQIVND (reference sequence). This CDR3 spans 17 amino acids. The CDR3 nucleotides read TGTGCCAGTAGTATGGGGATGGGACCCTTCAGCAATCAGCCCCAGCATTTT. Residues: CASSMGMGPFSNQPQHF.

This clonotype has more than one count but fewer than ten. The chain combines TRBV20-1 with TRBJ1-2, with 9 bases matching TRBD1. The trim removed 7 bases at V and 1 base at J, leaving 1 base unmatched. Looked up from germline, CDR1 is DFQATT and CDR2 is SNEGSKA (reference sequence). CDR3 length: 12 residues. The CDR3 coding sequence is TGCAGTGTGGGACAGGGTAACTATGGCTACACCTTC. It yields the protein CSVGQGNYGYTF.

The V and J genes are TRBV18 and TRBJ2-3, with TRBD2 as a possible D gene (9 bases). Germline V gives CDR1 KGHSH, CDR2 LQKENI. With 2 bases removed from V and 9 bases from J, the gap between germline ends came to 18 bases. The CDR3 consists of 15 residues. The CDR3 bases are TGTGCCAGCTCACCAGGAGCGGGAGGACAGGGAACGCAGTATTTT. Translating gives CASSPGAGGQGTQYF.

This clonotype counts as medium-sized (0.01 to 0.1%). The V and J genes are TRBV12-3 or TRBV12-4 and TRBJ2-3; a weak D match, TRBD2 (5 bases). Trimming removed 1 base at V and 0 bases at J, with 11 bases between. CDR3 length: 16 residues. This CDR3 reads CASSLGLAVSTDTQYF. As DNA, the CDR3 is TGTGCCAGCAGTTTAGGGCTAGCCGTTAGCACAGATACGCAGTATTTT.